Listed below are T cell receptor beta chains from one sample, sequenced in a study of regulatory T cells in long-lasting Graves disease. Each CDR3 protein is one row after TCRdb ran MiXCR on the multiplex PCR reads. The sample consists of about 430,000 distinct CDR3 sequences, around a fifth of them appearing once. The material sequenced was peripheral blood mononuclear cells (PBMCs), taken when the disease was refractory, from a patient treated with antithyroid drugs. The receptors come from a female donor with Graves disease. Both conserved end residues are part of each CDR3. A D gene is named only where the DNA matches it firmly. The size field is filled for only some rows; it gives once, few, many or a size class.

v_call	j_call	d_call	clone_size	cdr3_nt	cdr3_aa
TRBV25-1	TRBJ2-2	TRBD1	.	TGTGCCAGCAGTGAATTAGGGACAGGGACCGGGGAGCTGTTTTTT	CASSELGTGTGELFF
TRBV27	TRBJ2-7	TRBD2	.	TGTGCCAGCAGTTTATCCGGACTAGGCCCCTACGAGCAGTACTTC	CASSLSGLGPYEQYF
TRBV10-3	TRBJ2-7	.	.	TGTGCCATCAGTGGGGATCTCGAGCAGTACTTC	CAISGDLEQYF
TRBV15	TRBJ2-7	TRBD2	.	TGTGCCACCAGCAGAGATCGGGGGAGGGTCTACGAGCAGTACTTC	CATSRDRGRVYEQYF
TRBV7-2	TRBJ2-2	TRBD1	many	TGTGCCAGCAGCACCGGTGGGACAGGGCAGACCGGGGAGCTGTTTTTT	CASSTGGTGQTGELFF
TRBV6-5	TRBJ2-7	TRBD2	many	TGTGCCAGCAGTTACTCGAGTCAGTCGCGGGGGTACGAGCAGTACTTC	CASSYSSQSRGYEQYF
TRBV27	TRBJ2-7	.	.	TGTGCCAGCAGTTTCGGGCAATTCTACGGGCAGTACTTC	CASSFGQFYGQYF
TRBV28	TRBJ2-5	TRBD2	many	TGTGCCAGCAGCCATCTAGCGGGAAGAGAGACCCAGTACTTC	CASSHLAGRETQYF
TRBV29-1	TRBJ2-1	TRBD2	.	TGCAGCGTTGAACGGGAGGTGTCCTACAATGAGCAGTTCTTC	CSVEREVSYNEQFF
TRBV6-5	TRBJ2-7	TRBD2	few	TGTGCCAGCAGTTACTCGGGAGGGAAAAAGGCGGACTCCTACGAGCAGTACTTC	CASSYSGGKKADSYEQYF
TRBV5-1	TRBJ2-7	.	few	TGCGCCAGCAGCTTGGGGGAGGCAGGGGGTTCCTACGAGCAGTACTTC	CASSLGEAGGSYEQYF
TRBV20-1	TRBJ2-7	.	few	TGCAGTGCGAGCGTTCCGGGACGCTCCTACGAGCAGTACTTC	CSASVPGRSYEQYF
TRBV18	TRBJ1-4	TRBD1	many	TGTGCCAGCTCACCTCGACAGGGTGGTACTAATGAAAAACTGTTTTTT	CASSPRQGGTNEKLFF
TRBV6-2/TRBV6-3	TRBJ2-2	TRBD2	few	TGTGCCAGCAGTTACGCGGCGGGAGGGCCCGCCGGGGAGCTGTTTTTT	CASSYAAGGPAGELFF
TRBV28	TRBJ1-1	.	.	TGTGCCAGCAGTTCATACCTTTATGCTTTCTTT	CASSSYLYAFF
TRBV11-2	TRBJ2-4	TRBD2	few	TGTGCCAGCAGTTCACTAGCGGGAGCGGGAGACATTCAGTACTTC	CASSSLAGAGDIQYF
TRBV4-2	TRBJ2-7	.	few	TGTGCCAGCAGCCACAACCGCGGAGGCGGTTACGAGCAGTACTTC	CASSHNRGGGYEQYF
TRBV6-1	TRBJ2-2	.	few	TGTGCCAGCGGAAGTGGTAGGAACACCGGGGAGCTGTTTTTT	CASGSGRNTGELFF
TRBV7-9	TRBJ2-5	.	.	TGTGCCAGCAGCTTAGGGGGCTACACCGACCAAGAGACCCAGTACTTC	CASSLGGYTDQETQYF
TRBV30	TRBJ2-5	TRBD1	.	TGTGCCTGGACGGCGGGACAGGGGAGGGAGACCCAGCACTTC	CAWTAGQGRETQHF
TRBV10-1	TRBJ2-3	.	.	TGCGCCAGCAGCCGAGGCGGCCACTACACAGATACGCAGTATTTT	CASSRGGHYTDTQYF
TRBV30	TRBJ2-4	.	.	TGTGCCTGGAGTGACGGGACCCTACCCAAAAACATTCAGTACTTC	CAWSDGTLPKNIQYF
TRBV20-1	TRBJ2-5	TRBD2	.	TGCAGTGCTAGAGGAGGAACGGGAGGCCCATACCAAGAGACCCAGTACTTC	CSARGGTGGPYQETQYF
TRBV5-6	TRBJ2-7	.	once	TGTGCCAGCAGCGGTGGCGGGGTGGGGTCCTACGAGCAGTACTTC	CASSGGGVGSYEQYF
TRBV28	TRBJ2-5	TRBD2	many	TGTGCCAGCAGTCGAGCGGGGGGAGGGGAGACCCAGTACTTC	CASSRAGGGETQYF
TRBV28	TRBJ2-1	TRBD2	.	TGTGCCAGCAGTTTGGCGCGGGAGGCGCTTGGGTTGCAGTTCTTC	CASSLAREALGLQFF
TRBV5-1	TRBJ1-2	.	.	TGCGCCAGCAGCTTGAACCCGGAGACCGTTGCGGATTATGGCTACACCTTC	CASSLNPETVADYGYTF
TRBV5-1	TRBJ1-2	.	.	TGCGCCAGCAGCTTGGTTGGAGGGGGATACTATGGCTACACCTTC	CASSLVGGGYYGYTF
TRBV30	TRBJ1-2	.	.	TGTGCCTGGAGTGCCCCTCCCGGCTACACCTTC	CAWSAPPGYTF
TRBV7-8	TRBJ1-1	.	.	TGTGCCAGCAGTCCAAGGCCACGGAGGGACACTGAAGCTTTCTTT	CASSPRPRRDTEAFF
TRBV11-2	TRBJ2-7	TRBD2	.	TGTGCCAGCAGTACGTACCGACAGGCATTGCTGGGCGGGAGGGCCACCTACGAGCAGTACTTC	CASSTYRQALLGGRATYEQYF
TRBV9	TRBJ1-4	.	few	TGTGCCAGCAGCGCTTCAGAACTGGGTAAACTGTTTTTT	CASSASELGKLFF
TRBV28	TRBJ2-2	.	many	TGTGCCAGCAGCTCCTCTGGAGTTCGGACCGGGGAGCTGTTTTTT	CASSSSGVRTGELFF
TRBV11-2	TRBJ2-7	.	many	TGTGCCAGCGCGGTAGGAGGCACTGGGGAACAGTACTTC	CASAVGGTGEQYF
TRBV2	TRBJ1-2	TRBD1	many	TGTGCCAGCGGAGGCCAGGGGGCCAACCTGAGCCCTACTAACTATGGCTACACCTTC	CASGGQGANLSPTNYGYTF
TRBV4-1	TRBJ2-1	.	once	TGCGCCAGCAGCCAGGACAGAAACAATGAGCAGTTCTTC	CASSQDRNNEQFF
TRBV2	TRBJ2-1	.	.	TGTGCCAGCAGTTGGACCCCCGCCGAGCAGTTCTTC	CASSWTPAEQFF
TRBV5-1	TRBJ2-5	.	.	TGCGCCAGCAGCGCGGGGCGGGGAGAGACCCAGTACTTC	CASSAGRGETQYF
TRBV28	TRBJ1-5	TRBD1	many	TGTGCCAGCAGTTTATGGGGACAGATCAATCAGCCCCAGCATTTT	CASSLWGQINQPQHF
TRBV28	TRBJ1-2	.	many	TGTGCCAGCAGTTTAGGGTACAGTAACTATGGCTACACCTTC	CASSLGYSNYGYTF
TRBV2	TRBJ1-2	TRBD1	many	TGTGCCAGCAGTGAACAGGGGGGTGGCTACACCTTC	CASSEQGGGYTF
TRBV24-1	TRBJ2-1	.	.	TGTGCCACCAGTAAATGGGGGAGTAGTGTGAATGAGCAGTTCTTC	CATSKWGSSVNEQFF
TRBV3-1	TRBJ2-7	TRBD2	.	TGTGCCAGCAGCCAACTCAGCGGGAGGGCCTCCTACGAGCAGTACTTC	CASSQLSGRASYEQYF
TRBV6-1	TRBJ1-5	TRBD1	few	TGTGCCAGCGAAGTACCCCTCAGCAATCCCTCGGACAGGGGCTATCAGCCCCAGCATTTT	CASEVPLSNPSDRGYQPQHF
TRBV18	TRBJ2-5	.	many	TGTGCCAGCTCACCGGGGACCCCTCGTGAGACCCAGTACTTC	CASSPGTPRETQYF